Below are 31 T cell receptor beta chains sequenced from a single sample in a study of cytomegalovirus exposure and HLA in healthy donors. Researchers ran the PCR with 60 Vbeta and 13 Jbeta primers. Sequencing used immunoSEQ multiplex PCR; TCRdb keeps in-frame clones, though not all of them. Here the sample spans just over 150,000 clones, 85% being singletons. Sequenced sample: PBMCs. These receptor sequences come from a woman younger than 30 in good health and CMV-seronegative.

The V call is TRBV2, the J call TRBJ2-7; perhaps TRBD2 as D (7 bases). Germline V gene lookup returns CDR1 SNHLY and CDR2 FYNNEI. The CDR3 has 13 amino acids. Trimming left V 7 bases short and J 5 bases short, with 15 bases between. The CDR3 nucleotides are TGTGCCAGCAAGCCGGGGGGCCCCAACGAGCAGTACTTC. Amino acid sequence: CASKPGGPNEQYF.

V is TRBV7-2 and J is TRBJ2-2; D perhaps matches TRBD2 (7 bases). Germline values: CDR1 SGHTA, CDR2 FQGNSA. Trimming removed 4 bases at V and 7 bases at J, with 16 bases between. This CDR3 region has 15 residues. The CDR3 sequence: CASSSRGGAGGELFF. The DNA for the CDR3 is TGTGCCAGCAGCTCGAGGGGGGGCGCGGGCGGGGAGCTGTTTTTT.

In the case of this clone: Different DNA sequences within this sample yield the same CDR3. The rearrangement joins TRBV29-1 to TRBJ2-2, with TRBD2 as a possible D gene (6 bases). V lost 5 bases and J lost 0, with 25 bases in between. Germline CDR1 and CDR2: SQVTM and ANQGSEA. This CDR3 spans 19 amino acids. The CDR3 sequence is CSVSSPISPSEPNTGELFF. In DNA form, the CDR3 reads TGCAGCGTTTCTTCCCCAATTTCTCCTAGCGAACCGAACACCGGGGAGCTGTTTTTT.

The chain carries TRBV27 and TRBJ1-2; tentative D call: TRBD1 (6 bases). V lost 5 bases to trimming and J lost 3 bases, with 13 bases between them. The CDR3 contains 14 residues. Germline lookup yields CDR1 MNHEY and CDR2 SMNVEV (reference sequence). DNA for the CDR3: TGTGCCAGCAGTCTGACAGGCTCCTACTATGGCTACACCTTC. Translated, it gives CASSLTGSYYGYTF.

The gene calls are TRBV19 and TRBJ1-6; D gene uncertain. CDR1 LNHDA and CDR2 SQIVND come from the germline V gene (reference sequence). This CDR3 has 16 amino acids. V was shortened by 0 bases and J by 2 bases, with 8 bases between the two germline ends. The CDR3 sequence is CASSIDRGAYNSPLHF. CDR3 sequence (DNA): TGTGCCAGTAGTATAGATCGCGGTGCCTATAATTCACCCCTCCACTTT.

The chain is built from TRBV27 and TRBJ1-5, with 9 bases matching TRBD1. In germline, CDR1 is MNHEY, CDR2 SMNVEV (reference sequence). This CDR3 region has 15 residues. V gave up 6 bases and J gave up 6 bases; unmatched junction bases: 9. The DNA for the CDR3 is TGTGCCAGCAGCCCCGACAGGGGGTCGGTTCAGCCCCAGCATTTT. It translates to CASSPDRGSVQPQHF.

V usage is TRBV2 and J usage is TRBJ1-4; perhaps TRBD1 as D (5 bases). Germline-derived CDR1 and CDR2 are SNHLY and FYNNEI. V lost 4 bases and J 10 bases, leaving 13 bases between the germline ends. The CDR3 spans 13 residues. The CDR3 loop is CASSGGRDGKLFF. CDR3 DNA sequence: TGTGCCAGCAGTGGCGGCAGGGATGGAAAACTGTTTTTT. The full variable domain, in which reference TRBV2 and TRBJ1-4 provide the parts outside the CDR3, is EPEVTQTPSHQVTQMGQEVILRCVPISNHLYFYWYRQILGQKVEFLVSFYNNEISEKSEIFDDQFSVERPDGSNFTLKIRSTKLEDSAMYFCASSGGRDGKLFFGSGTQLSVL.

J is TRBJ1-4 and V is TRBV19, with D uncertain. The V gene lost 10 bases and the J gene lost 7 bases, with 13 bases spanning the gap. Looked up from germline, CDR1 is LNHDA and CDR2 is SQIVND (reference sequence). This CDR3 comprises 12 residues. DNA of the CDR3: TGTGCCACCCGTATGTTCGGTGAAAAACTGTTTTTT. Translated, it gives CATRMFGEKLFF.

J is TRBJ2-7 and V is TRBV7-9, with 7 bases that match TRBD2. Germline V gene sequence: CDR1 SEHNR, CDR2 FQNEAQ (reference sequence). The V gene end was trimmed by 5 bases and the J gene end by 2 bases; junction bases not matched to a gene: 3. The CDR3 length is 13 residues. The CDR3 loop reads CASSASGTYEQYF. DNA for the CDR3: TGTGCCAGCAGCGCTAGCGGAACCTACGAGCAGTACTTC.

This clone has just one count. The V gene is TRBV13, the J gene TRBJ2-7; 10 bases fit TRBD2. Germline-derived CDR1 and CDR2 are PRHDT and FYEKMQ (reference sequence). The CDR3 has 15 residues. J gave up 0 bases and V 5 bases, and 4 bases lay outside the gene matches. CDR3 nucleotides: TGTGCCAGCAGCCCGGGACTAGCGTCCTCCTACGAGCAGTACTTC. Translation gives CASSPGLASSYEQYF.

V and J are TRBV5-1 and TRBJ1-2; D is unresolved. The germline V gene encodes CDR1 SGHRS and CDR2 YFSETQ. Between the trimmed V and J ends, which lost 0 bases and 4 bases, there was a span of 13 bases. The CDR3 is 15 amino acids. The CDR3 loop reads CASSLAMEGPYGYTF. The CDR3 DNA sequence: TGCGCCAGCAGCTTGGCCATGGAGGGTCCCTATGGCTACACCTTC.

The chain has TRBV20-1 and TRBJ2-1, with D unresolved. Germline CDR1 reads DFQATT; CDR2 reads SNEGSKA (reference sequence). V dropped 3 bases and J dropped 3 bases, with 3 bases sitting between them. This CDR3 contains 11 residues. CDR3 sequence: CSASLYNEQFF. CDR3 bases: TGCAGTGCTAGCCTCTACAATGAGCAGTTCTTC.

The rearrangement joins TRBV18 to TRBJ2-2, with a possible D match to TRBD2 (6 bases). This CDR3 is 16 amino acids long. The germline gives CDR1 KGHSH, CDR2 LQKENI. Trimming pared 3 bases from V and 5 bases from J, leaving 16 bases between. The CDR3 sequence: CASSPDQGGLTGELFF. CDR3 nucleotides: TGTGCCAGCTCACCCGATCAGGGAGGACTGACCGGGGAGCTGTTTTTT.

The chain employs TRBV5-1 and TRBJ1-3; TRBD1 might be the D (5 bases). Germline-derived CDR1 and CDR2 are SGHRS and YFSETQ. The CDR3 has 14 amino acids. Trimming took off 4 bases at V and 2 bases at J, with 10 bases between the two ends. CDR3: CASSMADTGNTIYF. The CDR3 DNA follows: TGCGCCAGCAGCATGGCGGACACTGGAAACACCATATATTTT. The variable domain in full, with the rest retrieved from reference TRBV5-1 and TRBJ1-3, is KAGVTQTPRYLIKTRGQQVTLSCSPISGHRSVSWYQQTPGQGLQFLFEYFSETQRNKGNFPGRFSGRQFSNSRSEMNVSTLELGDSALYLCASSMADTGNTIYFGEGSWLTVV.

V gene TRBV10-3 combines with J gene TRBJ1-3; D might be TRBD1 (6 bases). This CDR3 comprises 15 residues. Trimming took 7 bases from V and 0 from J, leaving 13 bases between them. Germline assignment: CDR1 ENHRY and CDR2 SYGVKD. CDR3 sequence reads: CAIKTGQSSGNTIYF. CDR3 nucleotides: TGTGCCATCAAAACCGGACAGTCCTCTGGAAACACCATATATTTT.

The gene calls are TRBV2 and TRBJ2-3; 10 bases line up with TRBD1. Trimming took 11 bases from V and 6 from J; bases not matched to a gene: 8. Germline lookup yields CDR1 SNHLY and CDR2 FYNNEI. CDR3 length: 13 amino acids. CDR3 in DNA: TGTGCCGTCGGGACAGGGGCCCTGGATACGCAGTATTTT. Amino acid sequence: CAVGTGALDTQYF.

The count of this clone is one. This chain connects TRBV7-2 to TRBJ1-4; 7 nucleotides match TRBD1. CDR1 SGHTA and CDR2 FQGNSA come from the germline V gene. V gave up 5 bases and J gave up 5 bases; unmatched junction bases: 5. The CDR3 totals 14 residues. Here the CDR3 reads CASSKGGANEKLFF. CDR3 sequence (DNA): TGTGCCAGCAGCAAAGGGGGCGCAAATGAAAAACTGTTTTTT.

This rearrangement joins TRBV6-1 to TRBJ2-5, with 9 positions matching TRBD1. V lost 5 bases to trimming and J lost 2 bases; unmatched junction nucleotides: 6. The germline gives CDR1 MNHNS, CDR2 SASEGT. The CDR3 is 15 amino acids. This chain's CDR3 is CASSRTGDRQETQYF. In DNA, the CDR3 is TGTGCCAGCAGTCGGACAGGGGACCGACAAGAGACCCAGTACTTC.

The V call is TRBV4-3, the J call TRBJ2-1; D not certain. The CDR3 sequence is 14 residues long. Germline CDR1 reads LGHNA; CDR2 reads YSLEER. The V end was cut by 7 bases, the J end by 4 bases, with 14 bases between. The CDR3 loop reads CASNKAHGYNEQFF. The CDR3 bases are TGCGCCAGCAACAAAGCGCACGGTTACAATGAGCAGTTCTTC.

The CDR3 coding sequence is TGTGCCAGCAGCTTAGACAGGTATCAGCCCCAGCATTTT. It codes for CASSLDRYQPQHF. This sequence joins TRBV7-2 and TRBJ1-5, with D perhaps matching TRBD1 (5 bases). Germline CDR1 SGHTA, CDR2 FQGNSA. V lost 1 base, J lost 5 bases, and 6 bases lay in between. The CDR3 totals 13 residues.

The chain couples TRBV11-3 to TRBJ2-2, with D hard to call. The CDR3 sequence is 13 residues long. Germline values: CDR1 SGHNT, CDR2 YENEEA. Deletions cut 5 bases from V and 8 bases from J, with 12 bases between. CDR3 sequence reads: CASSPRLRGELFF. For the CDR3, the DNA is TGTGCCAGCAGCCCCCGCTTGCGGGGGGAGCTGTTTTTT.

The V gene is TRBV9, the J gene TRBJ2-1; TRBD2 aligns across 13 bases. CDR1 and CDR2 from the germline V gene are SGDLS and YYNGEE. CDR3 size: 16 residues. The J segment lost 6 bases and the V segment lost 4 bases, leaving 7 bases of the junction unmatched. The CDR3 reads CASSPPGLAGLNEQFF. Written as DNA, the CDR3 is TGTGCCAGCAGCCCACCGGGACTAGCGGGGCTCAATGAGCAGTTCTTC. The whole variable domain, remainder taken from reference TRBV9 and TRBJ2-1, is DSGVTQTPKHLITATGQRVTLRCSPRSGDLSVYWYQQSLDQGLQFLIQYYNGEERAKGNILERFSAQQFPDLHSELNLSSLELGDSALYFCASSPPGLAGLNEQFFGPGTRLTVL.

This chain connects TRBV25-1 to TRBJ2-7, with 7 nucleotides matching TRBD2. Germline loops: CDR1 MGHDK, CDR2 SYGVNS. The CDR3 consists of 12 residues. The J segment lost 7 bases and the V segment lost 8 bases, leaving 8 bases of the junction unmatched. CDR3 amino acids: CASRTVGGEQYF. The CDR3 region has the DNA TGTGCCAGCCGGACGGTCGGGGGGGAGCAGTACTTC.

The J gene is TRBJ2-3, the V gene TRBV29-1; D is undetermined. Germline values: CDR1 SQVTM, CDR2 ANQGSEA. The CDR3 runs to 13 residues. Trimming left V 6 bases short and J 1 base short, with 11 bases between. CDR3 protein: CSVATLGTDTQYF. The CDR3 DNA is TGCAGCGTCGCTACCTTGGGCACAGATACGCAGTATTTT.

The chain couples TRBV11-2 to TRBJ2-7, with D possibly being TRBD2 (5 bases). The ends were cut back, 4 bases at V and 4 bases at J, with 14 bases in the middle. The CDR3 totals 14 residues. Germline CDR1 reads SGHAT; CDR2 reads FQNNGV. CDR3 protein: CASSSPGGGYEQYF. In DNA, the CDR3 is TGTGCCAGCAGCTCCCCAGGAGGTGGATACGAGCAGTACTTC.

The table lists this clone with a few counts. The genes are TRBV5-1 and TRBJ2-1, with D perhaps TRBD1 (6 bases). Trimming removed 4 bases from V and 6 bases from J, with 11 bases in between. Germline values: CDR1 SGHRS, CDR2 YFSETQ. This CDR3 is 13 amino acids long. DNA of the CDR3: TGCGCCAGCAGCATCGGACAGTCCAATGAGCAGTTCTTC. Translating gives CASSIGQSNEQFF. Full variable domain (rest looked up from reference TRBV5-1 and TRBJ2-1): KAGVTQTPRYLIKTRGQQVTLSCSPISGHRSVSWYQQTPGQGLQFLFEYFSETQRNKGNFPGRFSGRQFSNSRSEMNVSTLELGDSALYLCASSIGQSNEQFFGPGTRLTVL.

This clone appeared once. This sequence joins TRBV7-2 and TRBJ1-3; no clear D. Germline values: CDR1 SGHTA, CDR2 FQGNSA. Trimming removed 1 base at V and 0 bases at J, with 10 bases between. The CDR3 totals 16 residues. CDR3 coding DNA: TGTGCCAGCAGCTTAGACAACCATGTCTCTGGAAACACCATATATTTT. Residues: CASSLDNHVSGNTIYF.

The gene calls are TRBV27 and TRBJ2-1; 7 bases map to TRBD1. Per germline, CDR1 MNHEY and CDR2 SMNVEV (reference sequence). V shed 4 bases and J 4 bases; nucleotides not matched to a gene: 1. This CDR3 is 13 amino acids long. The CDR3 DNA is TGTGCCAGCAGTTGGGGACAGTACAATGAGCAGTTCTTC. This translates into CASSWGQYNEQFF.

The rearrangement uses TRBV7-2 and TRBJ1-2; no reliable D call. The CDR3 contains 13 residues. Trimming stripped 1 base from V and 4 bases from J, with 7 bases between. The germline V gene encodes CDR1 SGHTA and CDR2 FQGNSA. The CDR3 nucleotides read TGTGCCAGCAGCTTAGATAGCAGCTATGGCTACACCTTC. It yields the protein CASSLDSSYGYTF.

The chain carries TRBV5-4 and TRBJ2-3, with D unclear. The CDR3 loop spans 14 amino acids. Germline V gene data show CDR1 as SGHNT and CDR2 as YYREEE (reference sequence). The ends were cut back, 1 base at V and 2 bases at J, with 8 bases in the middle. CDR3 sequence reads: CASSLSVSTDTQYF. The CDR3 bases are TGTGCCAGCAGCTTGTCGGTGTCCACAGATACGCAGTATTTT.

The gene calls are TRBV5-1 and TRBJ2-1; 8 nucleotides agree with TRBD2. There are 16 residues in the CDR3. Germline trimming cut 4 bases from V and 4 bases from J; bases unmatched to any gene: 10. Germline V CDR1 and CDR2: SGHRS, YFSETQ. CDR3 sequence (DNA): TGCGCCAGCAGCCTACGGGGGGGAGCGGATTACAATGAGCAGTTCTTC. Translated, it gives CASSLRGGADYNEQFF.